Below, 32 T cell receptor beta chains from the same sample are listed, as sequenced in a study of OX40 agonist ivuxolimab in advanced cancers. Profiled with immunoSEQ multiplex PCR; TCRdb holds only in-frame clones, not every one. The sample has roughly 75,000 clones; around 82% are singletons. This material consisted of CD4+ or CD8+ T cells sorted from blood, taken in a trial of the OX40 agonist ivuxolimab. The receptors were sampled from an adult with an advanced solid tumor such as melanoma, head and neck, liver or kidney cancer.

V gene TRBV5-4 combines with J gene TRBJ2-2, with D possibly being TRBD1 or TRBD2 (7 bases each). The CDR3 loop spans 15 amino acids. Trimming took off 2 bases at V and 5 bases at J, with 13 bases between the two ends. Germline loops: CDR1 SGHNT, CDR2 YYREEE (reference sequence). CDR3 in DNA: TGTGCCAGCAGCTTAAGACAGGGAGGGACCGGGGAGCTGTTTTTT. Residues: CASSLRQGGTGELFF.

The chain is built from TRBV23-1 and TRBJ2-7, with TRBD2 matching over 11 bases. TRBV23-1 belongs to the ORF category, with a function that is uncertain. This CDR3 is 19 amino acids long. V lost 5 bases to trimming and J lost 0 bases; unmatched junction nucleotides: 15. The CDR3 sequence: CASSRGETSGGQSSYEQYF. In nucleotides, the CDR3 is TGCGCCAGCAGTAGAGGGGAAACTAGCGGGGGCCAGAGCTCCTACGAGCAGTACTTC.

This chain uses TRBV5-1 with TRBJ2-5, with unresolved D. Germline V gene lookup returns CDR1 SGHRS and CDR2 YFSETQ. Trimming shortened V by 3 bases and J by 0 bases, and 12 bases separated the two germline ends. The CDR3 has 15 residues. The CDR3 reads CASSSSGRYQETQYF. CDR3 sequence (DNA): TGCGCCAGCAGCTCATCGGGCAGGTACCAAGAGACCCAGTACTTC. Full variable domain (remainder filled in from reference TRBV5-1 and TRBJ2-5): KAGVTQTPRYLIKTRGQQVTLSCSPISGHRSVSWYQQTPGQGLQFLFEYFSETQRNKGNFPGRFSGRQFSNSRSEMNVSTLELGDSALYLCASSSSGRYQETQYFGPGTRLLVL.

This clone has more than one count but fewer than ten. V gene TRBV6-4 combines with J gene TRBJ1-4; D not resolved. CDR3 length equals 9 residues. In germline, CDR1 is MRHNA, CDR2 SNTAGT. The CDR3 region has the DNA TGTGTCGGATGTGAAAAACTGTTTTTT. This translates into CVGCEKLFF.

The chain is built from TRBV11-2 and TRBJ2-5, with 8 bases aligning to TRBD2. V lost 5 bases and J lost 9; bases outside the gene matches: 11. CDR3 length: 14 amino acids. Germline assignment: CDR1 SGHAT and CDR2 FQNNGV. The chain's CDR3 is CASSPTSGGGAQYF. CDR3 bases: TGTGCCAGCAGCCCCACTAGCGGCGGAGGGGCCCAGTACTTC.

The gene calls are TRBV7-9 and TRBJ2-7; D perhaps matches TRBD1 (6 bases). This CDR3 contains 15 residues. In germline, CDR1 is SEHNR, CDR2 FQNEAQ (reference sequence). Trimming took off 2 bases at V and 6 bases at J, with 17 bases between the two ends. CDR3 in DNA: TGTGCCAGCAGCTTACCCCAGGGGTATAGTGGCGAGCAGTACTTC. This translates into CASSLPQGYSGEQYF.

The chain has TRBV28 and TRBJ2-7; no clear D. The germline V gene encodes CDR1 MDHEN and CDR2 SYDVKM. The CDR3 totals 12 residues. The V end lost 10 bases, the J end lost 7 bases, and 17 bases lay between the germline ends. CDR3 coding DNA: TGTGCCACGAAAGGATGGGATCGGGAGCAGTACTTC. Protein: CATKGWDREQYF.

The gene calls are TRBV7-2 and TRBJ2-5; D is unresolved. This CDR3 spans 15 amino acids. Germline lookup yields CDR1 SGHTA and CDR2 FQGNSA. Deletions cut 3 bases from V and 0 bases from J, with 11 bases between. CDR3 loop: CASSFGEAYQETQYF. In nucleotides, the CDR3 is TGTGCCAGCAGCTTTGGTGAGGCCTACCAAGAGACCCAGTACTTC. The full variable domain, with the rest looked up from reference TRBV7-2 and TRBJ2-5, is GAGVSQSPSNKVTEKGKDVELRCDPISGHTALYWYRQSLGQGLEFLIYFQGNSAPDKSGLPSDRFSAERTGGSVSTLTIQRTQQEDSAVYLCASSFGEAYQETQYFGPGTRLLVL.

J is TRBJ2-2 and V is TRBV5-4; TRBD2 is a possible D gene (6 bases). The germline V gene has CDR1 SGHNT and CDR2 YYREEE (reference sequence). V dropped 2 bases and J dropped 6 bases, with 17 bases sitting between them. The CDR3 runs to 16 residues. This chain's CDR3 is CASSFSLANTAGELFF. The CDR3 region has the DNA TGTGCCAGCAGCTTCTCCCTAGCGAATACGGCCGGGGAGCTGTTTTTT.

The chain carries TRBV5-4 and TRBJ1-6, with D possibly matching TRBD1 (6 bases). The CDR3 loop spans 15 amino acids. Per germline, CDR1 SGHNT and CDR2 YYREEE (reference sequence). The V and J ends lost 4 bases and 9 bases respectively, with 17 bases between them. The CDR3 DNA sequence: TGTGCCAGCAGCCCCGGGGCAGGGGAGAGTTCACCCCTCCACTTT. Its protein is CASSPGAGESSPLHF.

The V call is TRBV2, the J call TRBJ1-6; no firm D call. This CDR3 region has 12 residues. Germline values: CDR1 SNHLY, CDR2 FYNNEI. Trimming removed 3 bases at V and 13 bases at J, with 10 bases between. This CDR3 reads CASSDYSTPLHF. CDR3 sequence (DNA): TGTGCCAGCAGTGATTACTCTACGCCCCTCCACTTT.

This clone was counted a few times. The CDR3 reads CASSLRQLNTEAFF. The CDR3, as DNA: TGTGCCAGCAGCTTGAGACAGCTGAACACTGAAGCTTTCTTT. V gene TRBV5-6 combines with J gene TRBJ1-1; possibly TRBD1 for D (5 bases). The CDR3 contains 14 residues. Germline CDR1 and CDR2: SGHDT and YYEEEE. Trimming took 1 base from V and 0 from J, leaving 7 bases between them.

V usage is TRBV7-2 and J usage is TRBJ1-2; D remains unclear. V lost 1 base to trimming and J lost 2 bases, with 8 bases between them. The CDR3 runs 14 residues. The germline gives CDR1 SGHTA, CDR2 FQGNSA. The CDR3 protein is CASSLGGSNYGYTF. The CDR3 bases are TGTGCCAGCAGCTTAGGAGGGTCCAACTATGGCTACACCTTC.

The chain links TRBV6-1 to TRBJ1-2, with TRBD1 identical over 7 bases. The CDR3 is 15 residues long. The V segment lost 6 bases and the J segment 3 bases; nucleotides outside the gene matches: 10. The germline CDR1 and CDR2 sequences are MNHNS and SASEGT. This CDR3 reads CASRRDSSTYYGYTF. The CDR3 bases are TGTGCCAGCAGGAGGGACAGTTCGACCTACTATGGCTACACCTTC.

The V call is TRBV5-4, the J call TRBJ2-7, with 8 bases fitting TRBD2. The CDR3 has 14 amino acids. Germline-derived CDR1 and CDR2 are SGHNT and YYREEE (reference sequence). J lost 4 bases, V lost 5 bases, and 8 bases had no gene match. Written as DNA, the CDR3 is TGTGCCAGCAGGCGGCGGGGGGAGCGGTACGAGCAGTACTTC. The encoded protein is CASRRRGERYEQYF.

This clone was found a few times. CDR3 DNA: TGTGCCAGCAGTGATACAGGGGGATGGACTGAAGCTTTCTTT. Translation: CASSDTGGWTEAFF. The gene calls are TRBV28 and TRBJ1-1; 8 bases line up with TRBD1. V lost 5 bases, J lost 5 bases, and 7 bases stayed unmatched. The CDR3 is made up of 14 amino acids. CDR1 and CDR2 from the germline V gene are MDHEN and SYDVKM.

This clone has a handful of counts. The chain's CDR3 is CASSLPTNEQFF. CDR3 DNA: TGCGCCAGCAGCTTGCCGACCAATGAGCAGTTCTTC. The chain has TRBV5-1 and TRBJ2-1; no firm D call. The CDR3 consists of 12 residues. From germline, CDR1 is SGHRS and CDR2 YFSETQ. Trimming removed 1 base from V and 6 bases from J, with 5 bases in between.

This rearrangement joins TRBV25-1 to TRBJ1-6; 8 bases are shared with TRBD1. CDR3 length equals 13 residues. Per the germline V gene, CDR1 is MGHDK and CDR2 is SYGVNS. J gave up 10 bases and V 4 bases, and 3 bases lay outside the gene matches. CDR3 sequence reads: CASSARQGSPLHF. CDR3 in DNA: TGTGCCAGCAGTGCCCGACAGGGGTCACCCCTCCACTTT.

V is TRBV5-1 and J is TRBJ1-2; 8 nucleotides agree with TRBD1. CDR1 is SGHRS and CDR2 is YFSETQ in the germline V gene. J lost 6 bases, V lost 3 bases, and 7 bases had no gene match. CDR3 length: 14 residues. CDR3 DNA sequence: TGCGCCAGCAGCTCGACGACAGGGGCGGATGGCTACACCTTC. Its translation: CASSSTTGADGYTF.

The chain links TRBV14 to TRBJ1-4; unclear D gene. This CDR3 comprises 15 residues. Trimming removed 4 bases at V and 6 bases at J, with 15 bases between. CDR1 is SGHDN and CDR2 is FVKESK in the germline V gene. DNA of the CDR3: TGTGCCAGCAGCCCCCGCGCGGGTGTCGATGAAAAACTGTTTTTT. This codes for CASSPRAGVDEKLFF.

The chain has TRBV19 and TRBJ1-1; D is ambiguous. Looked up from germline, CDR1 is LNHDA and CDR2 is SQIVND (reference sequence). The germline V and J ends were trimmed by 5 bases and 7 bases, with 11 bases remaining between them. This CDR3 region has 12 residues. DNA for the CDR3: TGTGCCAGTAGTCTATCAGACTTTGAAGCTTTCTTT. Protein sequence: CASSLSDFEAFF.

This rearrangement joins TRBV6-6 to TRBJ1-4; 10 nucleotides match TRBD1. The CDR3 loop spans 14 amino acids. Germline V gene data show CDR1 as MNHNY and CDR2 as SVGAGI (reference sequence). Losses at the gene ends were 6 bases for V and 7 bases for J; bases not matched to a gene: 5. This chain's CDR3 is CASRARDRGEKLFF. The DNA of the CDR3 is TGTGCCAGCAGGGCCCGGGACAGGGGTGAAAAACTGTTTTTT.

This chain uses TRBV5-1 with TRBJ2-5, with D possibly matching TRBD1 (6 bases). Deletions cut 0 bases from V and 5 bases from J, with 11 bases between. The germline V gene encodes CDR1 SGHRS and CDR2 YFSETQ. This CDR3 comprises 14 residues. CDR3 DNA: TGCGCCAGCAGCTTGGAGAGGCAGGGGGAGACCCAGTACTTC. It translates to CASSLERQGETQYF.

V usage is TRBV11-2 and J usage is TRBJ1-1; 7 bases align to TRBD1. The germline V gene has CDR1 SGHAT and CDR2 FQNNGV. This CDR3 comprises 13 residues. With V trimmed by 9 bases and J by 2 bases, 6 bases remained unmatched. CDR3 bases: TGTGCCAGTCAGGGACAGCTAAACACTGAAGCTTTCTTT. Translating it yields CASQGQLNTEAFF.

J is TRBJ2-7 and V is TRBV18, with D tentatively TRBD1 (6 bases). The CDR3 is 14 residues long. Per the germline V gene, CDR1 is KGHSH and CDR2 is LQKENI. V lost 4 bases and J 1 base, leaving 11 bases between the germline ends. The CDR3 DNA reads as TGTGCCAGCTCACAGACCGGGACATCCTACGAGCAGTACTTC. As protein: CASSQTGTSYEQYF.

The chain is built from TRBV28 and TRBJ2-7; D is unclear. Trimming took 1 base from V and 6 from J, leaving 7 bases between them. CDR1 is MDHEN, CDR2 SYDVKM, per germline. There are 12 residues in the CDR3. The CDR3 spells CASSLSLSEQYF. In DNA form, the CDR3 reads TGTGCCAGCAGTTTATCCCTGTCCGAGCAGTACTTC.

V gene TRBV11-3 combines with J gene TRBJ2-1, with TRBD2 matching over 9 bases. Trimming at V came to 5 bases and at J to 2 bases, leaving 4 bases not matched to a gene. Germline V gene sequence: CDR1 SGHNT, CDR2 YENEEA. This CDR3 is built from 15 residues. The CDR3 protein is CASSRSSGTYNEQFF. The CDR3 DNA is TGTGCCAGCAGCAGGTCTAGCGGGACCTACAATGAGCAGTTCTTC.

The rearrangement links TRBV5-1 to TRBJ2-1; 9 bases align to TRBD2. This CDR3 contains 16 residues. Losses at the gene ends were 0 bases for V and 6 bases for J; bases not matched to a gene: 7. The germline V gene encodes CDR1 SGHRS and CDR2 YFSETQ. The CDR3 loop is CASSLGTSGSGNEQFF. The CDR3 DNA follows: TGCGCCAGCAGCTTGGGCACTAGCGGGTCGGGCAATGAGCAGTTCTTC.

CDR3 in amino acids: CASSFRPGGIYEQYF. The CDR3 DNA reads as TGTGCCAGCAGCTTTAGACCAGGGGGCATCTACGAGCAGTACTTC. V and J are TRBV11-3 and TRBJ2-7; TRBD1 aligns across 8 bases. V was pared by 3 bases and J by 3 bases, with 7 bases of the junction left unmatched. The CDR3 length is 15 residues. Per the germline V gene, CDR1 is SGHNT and CDR2 is YENEEA.

The chain carries TRBV6-5 and TRBJ2-3; D remains unclear. V was pared by 0 bases and J by 8 bases, with 15 bases between. CDR1 is MNHEY, CDR2 SVGAGI, per germline. The CDR3 has 15 amino acids. The chain's CDR3 is CASSYSGGLTRTQYF. CDR3 nucleotides: TGTGCCAGCAGTTACTCGGGCGGCCTGACACGTACGCAGTATTTT.

The chain carries TRBV18 and TRBJ2-1, with no clear D. This CDR3 is built from 14 residues. Germline V gene lookup returns CDR1 KGHSH and CDR2 LQKENI. V lost 5 bases and J 1 base, leaving 9 bases between the germline ends. The CDR3 protein is CASSVRASYNEQFF. DNA for the CDR3: TGTGCCAGCTCAGTACGAGCTTCCTACAATGAGCAGTTCTTC. The variable domain in full, with the rest retrieved from reference TRBV18 and TRBJ2-1, is NAGVMQNPRHLVRRRGQEARLRCSPMKGHSHVYWYRQLPEEGLKFMVYLQKENIIDESGMPKERFSAEFPKEGPSILRIQQVVRGDSAAYFCASSVRASYNEQFFGPGTRLTVL.

This chain links TRBV28 with TRBJ1-2; the D gene is possibly TRBD1 (5 bases). The CDR3 has 14 residues. Trimming cost V 6 bases and J 4 bases, with 15 bases left between them. Germline loops: CDR1 MDHEN, CDR2 SYDVKM. Here the CDR3 reads CASRPPGRIYGYTF. For the CDR3, the DNA is TGTGCCAGCAGACCCCCGGGACGGATCTATGGCTACACCTTC.